This T cell receptor (beta chain) emerged from a study of T cell responses to AZD1222 COVID-19 vaccine. Overall study findings and caveats: Spike-specific TCR depth and breadth grew after two AZD1222 doses. Spike-wide vaccine-associated CD4 TCRs dominated at 160-218 and 743-854. Clonal diversity may have been underestimated in mostly white British donors.

Sequencing used immunoSEQ multiplex PCR; TCRdb keeps in-frame clones, though not all of them. The profile shows approximately 220,000 clones, under 95% of them singletons. On this clone: Its antigen is not identified. Different DNA sequences within this sample yield the same CDR3.

This clonotype was sampled from an adult in good health. This specimen consisted of peripheral blood, obtained on day 0 of MenACWY control vaccination.

The DNA of the CDR3 is TGCAGTGCCCTTCGGGAGACCCAGTACTTC. Its translation is CSALRETQYF. The chain joins TRBV20-1 to TRBJ2-5; no firm D call. The ends were cut back, 6 bases at V and 5 bases at J, with 7 bases in the middle. The germline V gene encodes CDR1 DFQATT and CDR2 SNEGSKA (reference sequence). This CDR3 region has 10 residues.